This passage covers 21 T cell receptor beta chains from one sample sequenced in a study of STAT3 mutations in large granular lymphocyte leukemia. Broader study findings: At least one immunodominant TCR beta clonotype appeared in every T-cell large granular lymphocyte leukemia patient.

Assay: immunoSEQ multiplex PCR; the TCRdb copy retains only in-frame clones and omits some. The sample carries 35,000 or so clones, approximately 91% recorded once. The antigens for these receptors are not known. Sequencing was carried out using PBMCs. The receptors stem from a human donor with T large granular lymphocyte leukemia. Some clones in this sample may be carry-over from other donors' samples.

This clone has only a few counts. DNA of the CDR3: TGTGCCAGCACCTCAGGGGGGAGGCAGTACTTC. As protein: CASTSGGRQYF. V and J are TRBV5-6 and TRBJ2-7; a weak D match, TRBD1 (7 bases). This CDR3 region has 11 residues. The V end lost 6 bases, the J end lost 9 bases, and 13 bases lay between the germline ends. Germline CDR1 SGHDT, CDR2 YYEEEE.

DNA of the CDR3: TGCGCCAGCAGCTTGGACAGGGGAGTAACTAACTATGGCTACACCTTC. Translation gives CASSLDRGVTNYGYTF. The chain employs TRBV5-1 and TRBJ1-2; TRBD1 matches 7 bases. Germline V CDR1 and CDR2: SGHRS, YFSETQ. The CDR3 length is 16 residues. With 0 bases clipped from V and 0 bases from J, the junction kept 5 bases outside the gene matches.

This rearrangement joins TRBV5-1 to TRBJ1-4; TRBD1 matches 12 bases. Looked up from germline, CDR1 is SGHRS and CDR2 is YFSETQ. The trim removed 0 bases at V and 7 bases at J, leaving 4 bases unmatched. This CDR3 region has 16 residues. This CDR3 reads CASSLGGQGASEKLFF. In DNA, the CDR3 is TGCGCCAGCAGCTTGGGGGGACAGGGGGCAAGTGAAAAACTGTTTTTT.

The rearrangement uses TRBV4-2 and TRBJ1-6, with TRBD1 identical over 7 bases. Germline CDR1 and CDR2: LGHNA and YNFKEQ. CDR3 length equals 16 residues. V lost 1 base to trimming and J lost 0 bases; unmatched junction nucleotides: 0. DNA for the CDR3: TGTGCCAGCAGCCAAGCAGGGGGCTCCTATAATTCACCCCTCCACTTT. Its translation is CASSQAGGSYNSPLHF.

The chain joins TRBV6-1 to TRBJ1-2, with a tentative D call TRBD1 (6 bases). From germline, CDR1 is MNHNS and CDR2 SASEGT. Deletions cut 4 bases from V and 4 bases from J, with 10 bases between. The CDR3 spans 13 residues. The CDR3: CASSVGGPYGYTF. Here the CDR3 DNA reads TGTGCCAGCAGTGTCGGGGGCCCCTATGGCTACACCTTC.

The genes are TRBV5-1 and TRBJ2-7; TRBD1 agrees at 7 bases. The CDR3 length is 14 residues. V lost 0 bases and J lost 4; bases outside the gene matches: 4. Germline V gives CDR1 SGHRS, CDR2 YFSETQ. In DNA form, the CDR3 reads TGCGCCAGCAGCTTGGGACAGGGAGCGTACGAGCAGTACTTC. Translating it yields CASSLGQGAYEQYF.

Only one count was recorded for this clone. The CDR3 loop is CAIGGEYSNQPQHF. The CDR3 bases are TGTGCCATAGGGGGGGAATATAGCAATCAGCCCCAGCATTTT. The chain uses TRBV10-3 and TRBJ1-5, with TRBD1 as a possible D gene (6 bases). Trimming shortened V by 9 bases and J by 0 bases, and 12 bases separated the two germline ends. Germline V gives CDR1 ENHRY, CDR2 SYGVKD. CDR3 length: 14 residues.

CDR3 region: CASSYSRSPNTEAFF. CDR3 DNA: TGTGCCAGCAGTTACTCGAGATCCCCGAACACTGAAGCTTTCTTT. The V and J genes are TRBV6-6 and TRBJ1-1; D is unresolved. V lost 0 bases to trimming and J lost 1 base, with 9 bases between them. The germline V gene has CDR1 MNHNY and CDR2 SVGAGI (reference sequence). This CDR3 is 15 amino acids long.

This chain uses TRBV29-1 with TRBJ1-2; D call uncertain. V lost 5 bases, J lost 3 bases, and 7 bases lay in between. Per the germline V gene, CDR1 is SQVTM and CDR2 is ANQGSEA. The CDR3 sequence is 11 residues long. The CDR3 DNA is TGCAGCGTTCAGGTCGACTATGGCTACACCTTC. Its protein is CSVQVDYGYTF.

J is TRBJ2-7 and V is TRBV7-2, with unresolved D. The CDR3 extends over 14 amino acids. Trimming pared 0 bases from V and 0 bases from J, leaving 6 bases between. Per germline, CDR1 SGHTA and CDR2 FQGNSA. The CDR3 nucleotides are TGTGCCAGCAGCTTAGCTGGGGTCTCCTACGAGCAGTACTTC. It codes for CASSLAGVSYEQYF.

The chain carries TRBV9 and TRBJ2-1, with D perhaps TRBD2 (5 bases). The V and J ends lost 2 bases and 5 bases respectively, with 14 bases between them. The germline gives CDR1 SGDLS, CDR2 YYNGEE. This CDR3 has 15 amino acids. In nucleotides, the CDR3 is TGTGCCAGCAGCGTTCCCCCCTGGCGGGACAATGAGCAGTTCTTC. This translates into CASSVPPWRDNEQFF.

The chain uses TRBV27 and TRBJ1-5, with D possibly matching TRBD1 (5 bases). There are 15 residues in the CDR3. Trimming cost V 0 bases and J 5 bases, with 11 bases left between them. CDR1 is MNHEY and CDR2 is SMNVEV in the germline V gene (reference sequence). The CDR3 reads CASSLSGLQDQPQHF. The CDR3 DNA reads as TGTGCCAGCAGTTTATCTGGGTTACAGGATCAGCCCCAGCATTTT.

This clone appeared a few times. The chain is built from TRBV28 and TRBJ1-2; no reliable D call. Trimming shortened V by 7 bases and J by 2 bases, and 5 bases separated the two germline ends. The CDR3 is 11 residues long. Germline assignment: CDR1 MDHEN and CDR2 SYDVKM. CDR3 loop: CASNGNYGYTF. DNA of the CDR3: TGTGCCAGCAACGGGAACTATGGCTACACCTTC.

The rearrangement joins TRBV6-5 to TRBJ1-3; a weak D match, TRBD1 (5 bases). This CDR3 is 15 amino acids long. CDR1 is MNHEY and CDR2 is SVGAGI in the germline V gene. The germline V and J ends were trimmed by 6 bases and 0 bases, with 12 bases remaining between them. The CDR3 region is CASSTTQGSGNTIYF. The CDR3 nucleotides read TGTGCCAGCAGCACGACTCAGGGCTCTGGAAACACCATATATTTT.

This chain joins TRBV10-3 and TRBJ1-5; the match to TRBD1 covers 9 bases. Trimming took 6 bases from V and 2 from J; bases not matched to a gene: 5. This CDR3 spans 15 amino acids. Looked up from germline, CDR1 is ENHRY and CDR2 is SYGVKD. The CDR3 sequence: CAISPGQGRNQPQHF. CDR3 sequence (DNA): TGTGCCATCAGCCCCGGACAGGGGCGCAATCAGCCCCAGCATTTT.

CDR3 sequence reads: CASGRAGLNTEAFF. The CDR3 nucleotides are TGTGCCAGCGGCAGGGCCGGGTTGAACACTGAAGCTTTCTTT. The chain couples TRBV2 to TRBJ1-1; possible D gene TRBD1, 5 bases. CDR3 size: 14 residues. The germline gives CDR1 SNHLY, CDR2 FYNNEI. V lost 8 bases, J lost 0 bases, and 13 bases lay in between.

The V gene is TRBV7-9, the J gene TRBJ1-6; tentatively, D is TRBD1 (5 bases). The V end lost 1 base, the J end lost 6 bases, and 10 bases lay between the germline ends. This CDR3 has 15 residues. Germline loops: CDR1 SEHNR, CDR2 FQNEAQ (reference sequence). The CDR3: CASSLVREGNSPLHF. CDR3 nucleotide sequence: TGTGCCAGCAGCTTAGTCAGGGAGGGTAATTCACCCCTCCACTTT.

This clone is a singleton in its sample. The CDR3 sequence is CASNISRGTEAFF. The CDR3 DNA follows: TGTGCCAGCAACATAAGTCGAGGCACTGAAGCTTTCTTT. The chain has TRBV5-4 and TRBJ1-1; D call uncertain. The CDR3 has 13 residues. V lost 6 bases and J lost 4, with 13 bases in between. Looked up from germline, CDR1 is SGHNT and CDR2 is YYREEE (reference sequence).

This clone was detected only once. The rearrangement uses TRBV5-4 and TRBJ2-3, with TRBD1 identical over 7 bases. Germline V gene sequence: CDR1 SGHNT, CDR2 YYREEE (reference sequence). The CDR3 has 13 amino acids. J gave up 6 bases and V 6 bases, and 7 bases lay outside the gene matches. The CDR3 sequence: CASNIGTVDTQYF. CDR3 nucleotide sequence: TGTGCCAGCAACATAGGGACAGTTGATACGCAGTATTTT.

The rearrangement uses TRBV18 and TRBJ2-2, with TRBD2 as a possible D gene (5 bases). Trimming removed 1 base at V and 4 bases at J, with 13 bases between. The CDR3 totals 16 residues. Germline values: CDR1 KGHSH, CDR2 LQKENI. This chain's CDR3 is CASSPRGAPGTGELFF. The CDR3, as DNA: TGTGCCAGCTCACCACGGGGAGCCCCGGGCACCGGGGAGCTGTTTTTT.

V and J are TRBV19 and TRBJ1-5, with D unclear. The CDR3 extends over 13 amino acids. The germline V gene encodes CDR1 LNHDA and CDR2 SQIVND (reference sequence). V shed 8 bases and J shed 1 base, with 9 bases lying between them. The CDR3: CASEGKSNQPQHF. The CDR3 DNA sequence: TGTGCCAGTGAAGGGAAGAGCAATCAGCCCCAGCATTTT.